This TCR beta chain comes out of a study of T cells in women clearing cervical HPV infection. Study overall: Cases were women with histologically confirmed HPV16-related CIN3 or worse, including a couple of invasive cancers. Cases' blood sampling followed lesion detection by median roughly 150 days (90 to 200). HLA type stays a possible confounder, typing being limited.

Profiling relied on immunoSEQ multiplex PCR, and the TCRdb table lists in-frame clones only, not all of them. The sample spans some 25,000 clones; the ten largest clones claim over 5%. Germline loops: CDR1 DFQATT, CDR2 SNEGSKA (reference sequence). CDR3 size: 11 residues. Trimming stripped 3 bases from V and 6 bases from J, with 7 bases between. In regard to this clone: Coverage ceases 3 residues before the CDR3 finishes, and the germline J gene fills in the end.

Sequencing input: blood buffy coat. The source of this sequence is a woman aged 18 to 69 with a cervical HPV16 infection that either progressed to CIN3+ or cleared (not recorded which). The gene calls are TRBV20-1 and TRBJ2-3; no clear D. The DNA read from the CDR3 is TGCAGTGCTAGCTTCAGGGATACG. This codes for CSASFRDT. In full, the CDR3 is CSASFRDTQYF.